This T cell receptor (beta chain) came from a study of regulatory T cells in long-lasting Graves disease. TCR beta libraries were built with iRepertoire HTBI primers and Arm-PCR of CDR3 regions. Methods used by the authors: Throughout the samples, researchers identified some 62 TRBV and approximately 15 TRBJ segments. A single record per CDR3 protein comes from TCRdb applying MiXCR to the multiplex PCR reads. The V and J calls, along with clone size, are taken from TCRdb and not from the paper's own processing. The sample carries a few hundred thousand distinct CDR3 sequences, less than 25% recorded once. On this clonotype itself: No antigen is known for it.

Indicated time point: persistent/refractory GD, antithyroid drugs over 5 years with positive TRAb. RNA isolated from PBMCs was used to make the TCR library. It was an endocrinology department in Xi'an, China, that provided the patients. Overall study results and limits: Persistent disease was associated with favored TRBV28 usage and with favored use of TRBJ1-2 and TRBJ2-5. The persistent group shared 2,500 to 3,000 public clonotypes, more than the approximately 930 shared by new patients.

The germline V gene encodes CDR1 GTSNPN and CDR2 SVGIG (reference sequence). Trimming shortened V by 0 bases and J by 2 bases, and 2 bases separated the two germline ends. The CDR3 runs 12 residues. This TCR derives from a female donor with Graves disease. The specimen comprised peripheral blood mononuclear cells (PBMCs), sampled when the disease was refractory, from a patient treated with antithyroid drugs. This chain uses TRBV30 with TRBJ1-5; D is unresolved. CDR3 amino acids: CAWSVRNQPQHF. The CDR3 coding sequence is TGTGCCTGGAGTGTTCGCAATCAGCCCCAGCATTTT.